The next 32 T cell receptor beta chains were all read from a single sample in a study of shared T cell receptors in the human thymus. Generated by immunoSEQ multiplex PCR, the TCRdb table keeps only in-frame clones and is missing some. The sample lists around 730,000 clones, around 85% occurring once. This sample was also put to use in a study of human thymus T cells.

Sequencing used thymocytes. The receptors here all came from a girl less than two years old with a congenital heart defect.

The chain has TRBV4-1 and TRBJ1-2; 7 positions agree with TRBD1. This CDR3 comprises 15 residues. J gave up 4 bases and V 3 bases, and 8 bases lay outside the gene matches. Germline lookup yields CDR1 MGHRA and CDR2 YSYEKL. The CDR3 sequence is CASSHLDRRIYGYTF. The CDR3, as DNA: TGCGCCAGCAGCCATTTGGACAGGCGTATCTATGGCTACACCTTC.

This chain uses TRBV9 with TRBJ1-2; 7 positions agree with TRBD1. Germline V gene lookup returns CDR1 SGDLS and CDR2 YYNGEE. J was trimmed by 8 bases and V by 1 base; bases with no gene match: 5. The length of the CDR3 is 13 residues. CDR3 region: CASSVHRDRGYTF. CDR3 bases: TGTGCCAGCAGCGTACACAGGGACAGAGGCTACACCTTC.

V is TRBV4-2 and J is TRBJ2-1, with 13 bases aligning to TRBD2. Trimming removed 4 bases from V and 5 bases from J; junction bases left unmatched: 5. CDR3 length: 16 residues. Germline CDR1 LGHNA, CDR2 YNFKEQ. CDR3 DNA sequence: TGTGCCAGCAGCCCCGGACTAGCGGGGGCCCACAATGAGCAGTTCTTC. It yields the protein CASSPGLAGAHNEQFF.

This chain links TRBV7-2 with TRBJ1-2, with D hard to call. The CDR3 runs to 17 residues. Germline lookup yields CDR1 SGHTA and CDR2 FQGNSA. V lost 2 bases, J lost 0 bases, and 16 bases lay in between. The CDR3 region has the DNA TGTGCCAGCAGCTTATATGACTTTTTGACTCCTAACTATGGCTACACCTTC. This gives the protein CASSLYDFLTPNYGYTF. Together with reference TRBV7-2 and TRBJ1-2, the CDR3 gives the full variable domain: GAGVSQSPSNKVTEKGKDVELRCDPISGHTALYWYRQSLGQGLEFLIYFQGNSAPDKSGLPSDRFSAERTGGSVSTLTIQRTQQEDSAVYLCASSLYDFLTPNYGYTFGSGTRLTVV.

V gene TRBV7-9 combines with J gene TRBJ1-5; 7 nucleotides match TRBD1. This CDR3 has 17 residues. J lost 0 bases, V lost 5 bases, and 10 bases had no gene match. Germline-derived CDR1 and CDR2 are SEHNR and FQNEAQ (reference sequence). For the CDR3, the DNA is TGTGCCAGCAGCCACGGACAGGCCCCGTATAGCAATCAGCCCCAGCATTTT. As protein: CASSHGQAPYSNQPQHF. Full variable domain (rest looked up from reference TRBV7-9 and TRBJ1-5): DTGVSQNPRHKITKRGQNVTFRCDPISEHNRLYWYRQTLGQGPEFLTYFQNEAQLEKSRLLSDRFSAERPKGSFSTLEIQRTEQGDSAMYLCASSHGQAPYSNQPQHFGDGTRLSIL.

J is TRBJ2-7 and V is TRBV5-5, with TRBD1 as a possible D gene (6 bases). The CDR3 has 14 amino acids. Germline assignment: CDR1 SGHKS and CDR2 YYEKEE (reference sequence). V was pared by 7 bases and J by 0 bases, with 14 bases between. The DNA of the CDR3 is TGTGCCAGCCGCCGAGGGACACCCTCCTACGAGCAGTACTTC. Protein sequence: CASRRGTPSYEQYF.

The chain recombines TRBV27 with TRBJ2-5; tentatively, D is TRBD2 (6 bases). This CDR3 spans 11 amino acids. V lost 8 bases, J lost 7 bases, and 11 bases lay in between. Per the germline V gene, CDR1 is MNHEY and CDR2 is SMNVEV (reference sequence). The CDR3 coding sequence is TGTGCCAGCGGGGGGAGTGGGACCCAGTACTTC. Protein: CASGGSGTQYF.

This clone came up once. CDR3 nucleotides: TGTGCCAGCAGCTTAATAGCGTTCGGCCGCAATGAGCAGTTCTTC. It specifies CASSLIAFGRNEQFF. This rearrangement joins TRBV5-4 to TRBJ2-1, with a weak D call TRBD2 (5 bases). Germline-derived CDR1 and CDR2 are SGHNT and YYREEE (reference sequence). V shed 2 bases and J shed 6 bases, with 15 bases lying between them. This CDR3 spans 15 amino acids.

The CDR3 here is CASSLRTGGDHEAFF. CDR3 nucleotide sequence: TGCGCCAGCAGCCTACGGACAGGGGGCGACCATGAAGCTTTCTTT. The genes are TRBV4-1 and TRBJ1-1; TRBD1 matches at 11 bases. CDR3 length equals 15 residues. Unmatched junction bases numbered 8, after V lost 4 bases and J lost 7 bases. Germline lookup yields CDR1 MGHRA and CDR2 YSYEKL.

The rearrangement links TRBV5-4 to TRBJ1-1, with TRBD1 matching over 9 bases. This CDR3 comprises 15 residues. The V segment lost 4 bases and the J segment 11 bases; nucleotides outside the gene matches: 15. Germline V gene lookup returns CDR1 SGHNT and CDR2 YYREEE (reference sequence). The CDR3 DNA is TGTGCCAGCAGCCTGAGACGGGACAGGGAGTCTTTGGCTTTCTTT. As protein: CASSLRRDRESLAFF.

The chain employs TRBV9 and TRBJ1-1; a possible D gene is TRBD1 (6 bases). Germline CDR1 SGDLS, CDR2 YYNGEE. Trimming removed 0 bases from V and 0 bases from J, with 9 bases in between. CDR3 size: 15 residues. The CDR3 spells CASSVGGQLNTEAFF. The DNA for the CDR3 is TGTGCCAGCAGCGTAGGCGGACAGTTGAACACTGAAGCTTTCTTT.

Remarks on this clone: The junction shows a germline mismatch at one end, possibly a read error. The chain links TRBV28 to TRBJ1-1; D is unclear. The CDR3 contains 13 residues. Germline V gene data show CDR1 as MDHEN and CDR2 as SYDVKM. The CDR3 DNA reads TGTGCCAGCAGTTTGGGCTGGAACTCTGAAGCTTTCTTT. This encodes CASSLGWNSEAFF.

The chain joins TRBV5-4 to TRBJ2-5; 10 bases are a match to TRBD2. The CDR3 runs to 19 residues. Germline lookup yields CDR1 SGHNT and CDR2 YYREEE (reference sequence). V lost 2 bases to trimming and J lost 0 bases; unmatched junction nucleotides: 13. CDR3 amino acids: CASSFHTQPSGGDQETQYF. The CDR3 coding sequence is TGTGCCAGCAGCTTCCACACCCAACCAAGCGGGGGGGACCAAGAGACCCAGTACTTC.

The V call is TRBV15, the J call TRBJ1-4; 8 bases line up with TRBD1. From germline, CDR1 is LNHNV and CDR2 YYDKDF (reference sequence). J was trimmed by 8 bases and V by 4 bases; bases with no gene match: 9. CDR3 size: 15 residues. CDR3 coding DNA: TGTGCCACCAGCAACCGGCAGGGGGCAAGAGAAAAACTGTTTTTT. This translates into CATSNRQGAREKLFF. Variable domain in full (rest from reference TRBV15 and TRBJ1-4): DAMVIQNPRYQVTQFGKPVTLSCSQTLNHNVMYWYQQKSSQAPKLLFHYYDKDFNNEADTPDNFQSRRPNTSFCFLDIRSPGLGDTAMYLCATSNRQGAREKLFFGSGTQLSVL.

The genes are TRBV5-5 and TRBJ2-7; 7 bases fit TRBD1. Unmatched junction bases numbered 12, after V lost 1 base and J lost 2 bases. This CDR3 region has 17 residues. CDR1 and CDR2 (germline): SGHKS, YYEKEE (reference sequence). Written as DNA, the CDR3 is TGTGCCAGCAGCTTGACCGGACGGTCGGACAGGACCTACGAGCAGTACTTC. This codes for CASSLTGRSDRTYEQYF.

CDR3 coding DNA: TGTGCCAGTAGTATTCCCAGGGCTGGGGGGGCCTTTGAGCAGTTCTTC. As protein: CASSIPRAGGAFEQFF. The chain links TRBV19 to TRBJ2-1; TRBD2 might be the D (7 bases). Germline CDR1 LNHDA, CDR2 SQIVND (reference sequence). CDR3 size: 16 residues. Trimming pared 3 bases from V and 9 bases from J, leaving 21 bases between.

The J gene is TRBJ2-7, the V gene TRBV28; D is perhaps TRBD1 (6 bases). V dropped 3 bases and J dropped 4 bases, with 13 bases sitting between them. The CDR3 consists of 14 residues. Germline CDR1 and CDR2: MDHEN and SYDVKM. Here the CDR3 reads CASSFAGTPYEQYF. The CDR3 DNA reads as TGTGCCAGCAGTTTCGCTGGGACACCTTACGAGCAGTACTTC.

This rearrangement joins TRBV9 to TRBJ1-6, with 7 bases that match TRBD1. Germline lookup yields CDR1 SGDLS and CDR2 YYNGEE. V was pared by 0 bases and J by 8 bases, with 5 bases of the junction left unmatched. The CDR3 covers 15 residues. The CDR3 region has the DNA TGTGCCAGCAGCGTAGACGGCAGGGGGGATTCACCCCTCCACTTT. Amino acid sequence: CASSVDGRGDSPLHF.

The chain couples TRBV5-1 to TRBJ1-2, with a weak D call TRBD1 (5 bases). With 4 bases removed from V and 7 bases from J, the gap between germline ends came to 14 bases. Germline CDR1 and CDR2: SGHRS and YFSETQ. The CDR3 is made up of 13 amino acids. CDR3 protein: CASSPDRGLGYTF. CDR3 coding DNA: TGCGCCAGCAGCCCAGACAGAGGCCTTGGCTACACCTTC.

This clone was counted a few times. This chain uses TRBV14 with TRBJ2-5, with 9 bases lining up with TRBD2. This CDR3 is 18 amino acids long. The junction had 12 bases not matched to a gene; V was cut back by 4 bases and J by 0 bases. CDR1 is SGHDN and CDR2 is FVKESK in the germline V gene. CDR3 nucleotide sequence: TGTGCCAGCAGCCGCAGCGGGGGGACTTTAAGGTACCAAGAGACCCAGTACTTC. Encoded protein: CASSRSGGTLRYQETQYF. Drawing the rest from reference TRBV14 and TRBJ2-5, the complete variable domain is EAGVTQFPSHSVIEKGQTVTLRCDPISGHDNLYWYRRVMGKEIKFLLHFVKESKQDESGMPNNRFLAERTGGTYSTLKVQPAELEDSGVYFCASSRSGGTLRYQETQYFGPGTRLLVL.

The chain employs TRBV5-1 and TRBJ2-2, with D possibly TRBD2 on 6 matching bases. The CDR3 length is 15 residues. Trimming pared 4 bases from V and 6 bases from J, leaving 16 bases between. Germline lookup yields CDR1 SGHRS and CDR2 YFSETQ. The CDR3 spells CASSPGEVWAGELFF. The CDR3 DNA reads as TGCGCCAGCAGCCCTGGGGAGGTCTGGGCCGGGGAGCTGTTTTTT.

This chain connects TRBV7-9 to TRBJ1-1, with D maybe TRBD1 (5 bases). Germline V gene sequence: CDR1 SEHNR, CDR2 FQNEAQ (reference sequence). V lost 1 base and J lost 3, with 21 bases in between. The CDR3 covers 18 residues. In DNA, the CDR3 is TGTGCCAGCAGCTTAGAAGCGGCGGAGTCAGGGAGGGACACTGAAGCTTTCTTT. Translated: CASSLEAAESGRDTEAFF.

The chain joins TRBV19 to TRBJ2-5, with D tentatively TRBD2 (5 bases). V lost 5 bases and J lost 7, with 14 bases in between. In germline, CDR1 is LNHDA, CDR2 SQIVND (reference sequence). The CDR3 is 13 amino acids. The CDR3 nucleotides are TGTGCCAGTAGTGCTCCGGGGTGGTGGACCCAGTACTTC. Encoded protein: CASSAPGWWTQYF.

V gene TRBV28 combines with J gene TRBJ2-1, with a possible D match to TRBD1 (6 bases). V was shortened by 4 bases and J by 8 bases, with 30 bases between the two germline ends. Germline V CDR1 and CDR2: MDHEN, SYDVKM. CDR3 length: 19 amino acids. The CDR3 loop reads CASSSPTREQGSPRDEQFF. CDR3 coding DNA: TGTGCCAGCAGTTCGCCCACGAGGGAACAGGGCTCCCCTCGGGATGAGCAGTTCTTC.

On this clone itself: Sequence at one end of the junction differs from germline and may be a read error. The rearrangement joins TRBV29-1 to TRBJ1-1, with D tentatively TRBD1 (6 bases). The CDR3 contains 15 residues. Germline lookup yields CDR1 SQVTM and CDR2 ANQGSEA. CDR3 protein: CSVEGKQGFDTEAFF. DNA of the CDR3: TGCAGCGTGGAAGGAAAACAGGGTTTTGACACTGAAGCTTTCTTT.

The V call is TRBV2, the J call TRBJ2-5, with 7 nucleotides matching TRBD2. There are 19 residues in the CDR3. Germline-derived CDR1 and CDR2 are SNHLY and FYNNEI. The trim removed 4 bases at V and 2 bases at J, leaving 19 bases unmatched. The CDR3 region is CASSVGLGGLEGPQETQYF. CDR3 nucleotides: TGTGCCAGCAGTGTAGGTTTGGGGGGGTTGGAGGGCCCTCAAGAGACCCAGTACTTC.

As DNA, the CDR3 is TGTGCCAGCAGCGCGGGGTTTAATGAAAAACTGTTTTTT. Protein product: CASSAGFNEKLFF. The chain joins TRBV6-1 to TRBJ1-4; D is ambiguous. The CDR3 length is 13 residues. Germline loops: CDR1 MNHNS, CDR2 SASEGT. V was pared by 6 bases and J by 4 bases, with 9 bases between.

There are a few counts of this clone. The rearrangement links TRBV6-1 to TRBJ1-3, with D maybe TRBD1 (5 bases). CDR3 length: 14 residues. Trimming removed 4 bases from V and 4 bases from J, with 11 bases in between. CDR1 is MNHNS, CDR2 SASEGT, per germline. The CDR3 here is CASSGGESGNTIYF. DNA for the CDR3: TGTGCCAGCAGTGGGGGGGAGTCGGGAAACACCATATATTTT.

The gene calls are TRBV28 and TRBJ2-5; 13 nucleotides agree with TRBD2. Trimming removed 1 base from V and 0 bases from J; junction bases left unmatched: 8. The CDR3 contains 19 residues. Germline CDR1 and CDR2: MDHEN and SYDVKM. CDR3 protein: CASSLLRTSGGAYQETQYF. The CDR3 bases are TGTGCCAGCAGTTTATTGCGGACTAGCGGGGGCGCGTACCAAGAGACCCAGTACTTC.

J is TRBJ2-7 and V is TRBV25-1; a weak D match, TRBD2 (6 bases). V was pared by 0 bases and J by 3 bases, with 12 bases between. Germline loops: CDR1 MGHDK, CDR2 SYGVNS. The CDR3 runs to 15 residues. CDR3 protein: CASSEYGGKNYEQYF. The CDR3 DNA reads as TGTGCCAGCAGTGAATACGGGGGAAAGAACTACGAGCAGTACTTC.

V is TRBV19 and J is TRBJ1-5; tentative D call: TRBD1 (5 bases). The germline V gene has CDR1 LNHDA and CDR2 SQIVND (reference sequence). This CDR3 has 17 residues. V lost 4 bases to trimming and J lost 0 bases, with 16 bases between them. This CDR3 reads CASSRPGNYYSNQPQHF. The CDR3 bases are TGTGCCAGTAGTAGGCCAGGGAACTATTATAGCAATCAGCCCCAGCATTTT.

V usage is TRBV7-6 and J usage is TRBJ1-5; 8 nucleotides line up with TRBD1. The length of the CDR3 is 16 residues. The germline gives CDR1 SGHVS, CDR2 FNYEAQ. The ends lost 5 bases at V and 0 bases at J; junction bases unmatched: 6. In DNA, the CDR3 is TGTGCCAGCAGCCCTTCCAGGGGGCTTAGCAATCAGCCCCAGCATTTT. It specifies CASSPSRGLSNQPQHF.